The 31 T cell receptor beta chains presented below share a single source sample, sequenced in a study of Graves' ophthalmopathy and Graves' hyperthyroidism. Using RNA transcripts, the TCR beta CDR3 regions were amplified. The first round was an RT-PCR with HTBI primers, and the second round was a multiplex PCR. TCRdb recomputed calls from the multiplex PCR reads with MiXCR, one row per CDR3 protein. This sample has some 350,000 distinct CDR3 sequences, with roughly 15% found just once. The specimen sequenced was peripheral blood. These receptors were taken from an adult woman with stable Graves' hyperthyroidism.

This clonotype came up a few times. A much larger clone lies one base from this, so it may be a read error. This chain uses TRBV5-1 with TRBJ2-7, with D perhaps matching TRBD2 (7 bases). Trimming stripped 9 bases from V and 0 bases from J, with 19 bases between. CDR3 size: 15 residues. Germline CDR1 is SGHRS and CDR2 is YFSETQ. The CDR3 spells CAIKPLADSSYEQYF. In DNA, the CDR3 is TGCGCCATCAAACCTCTAGCGGACAGCTCCTACGAGCAGTACTTC.

This clonotype has ten or more counts. The chain has TRBV7-9 and TRBJ1-1, with D possibly matching TRBD1 (6 bases). The length of the CDR3 is 16 residues. CDR1 and CDR2 from the germline V gene are SEHNR and FQNEAQ (reference sequence). V lost 4 bases and J lost 8, with 23 bases in between. The CDR3 here is CASSSRDTLSLVEAFF. The CDR3 DNA reads TGTGCCAGCAGCTCCCGGGACACCCTCTCCCTGGTGGAAGCTTTCTTT.

This clonotype came up many times. CDR3 in DNA: TGTGCCAGCAGTTCCCCAGGGGGCCGCGAGCAGTACTTC. Its translation: CASSSPGGREQYF. The chain joins TRBV12-3 or TRBV12-4 to TRBJ2-7; 8 nucleotides line up with TRBD1. Trimming removed 4 bases from V and 6 bases from J; junction bases left unmatched: 5. This CDR3 has 13 residues.

This chain connects TRBV5-1 to TRBJ1-1, with D hard to call. Trimming stripped 6 bases from V and 1 base from J, with 22 bases between. The CDR3 covers 17 residues. Germline CDR1 SGHRS, CDR2 YFSETQ. The chain's CDR3 is CASMGSSASERNTEAFF. The CDR3 DNA sequence: TGCGCCAGCATGGGGAGCTCCGCGAGCGAGAGGAACACTGAAGCTTTCTTT. The full variable domain, its missing parts supplied by reference TRBV5-1 and TRBJ1-1, is KAGVTQTPRYLIKTRGQQVTLSCSPISGHRSVSWYQQTPGQGLQFLFEYFSETQRNKGNFPGRFSGRQFSNSRSEMNVSTLELGDSALYLCASMGSSASERNTEAFFGQGTRLTVV.

Ten or more counts support this clonotype. The chain couples TRBV19 to TRBJ1-5; D uncertain. The CDR3 covers 17 residues. CDR1 and CDR2 (germline): LNHDA, SQIVND (reference sequence). Between the trimmed V and J ends, which lost 10 bases and 0 bases, there was a span of 22 bases. The CDR3 here is CATSSYSSTDSNQPQHF. In DNA form, the CDR3 reads TGTGCCACCTCCAGCTATTCCTCGACGGATAGCAATCAGCCCCAGCATTTT.

This clonotype was recorded at least ten times. V is TRBV6-1 and J is TRBJ1-6; tentative D call: TRBD1 (5 bases). The CDR3 is 12 amino acids. V was clipped by 7 bases and J by 7 bases, with 8 bases between them. Germline V lookup: CDR1 MNHNS, CDR2 SASEGT. The CDR3 reads CASTDRNSPLHF. The CDR3, as DNA: TGTGCCAGCACCGACAGAAATTCACCCCTCCACTTT.

The table lists this clonotype with many counts. This rearrangement joins TRBV6-4 to TRBJ1-6; D is unclear. The CDR3 is 13 amino acids. Germline V gene lookup returns CDR1 MRHNA and CDR2 SNTAGT. Trimming pared 0 bases from V and 4 bases from J, leaving 1 base between. CDR3 sequence: CASSDSYNSPLHF. In DNA, the CDR3 is TGTGCCAGCAGTGACTCGTATAATTCACCCCTCCACTTT.

This clonotype was recorded many times. V and J are TRBV6-5 and TRBJ1-5; D gene uncertain. Germline lookup yields CDR1 MNHEY and CDR2 SVGAGI. V lost 2 bases and J 1 base, leaving 15 bases between the germline ends. The CDR3 covers 17 residues. The CDR3 coding sequence is TGTGCCAGCAGTTACCCTCCGGGAACGGGGAGCAATCAGCCCCAGCATTTT. Translation: CASSYPPGTGSNQPQHF.

A word on this clonotype: With a much larger clone just one base away, this may be a read error. This chain connects TRBV7-2 to TRBJ2-2; perhaps TRBD1 as D (5 bases). Germline V lookup: CDR1 SGHTA, CDR2 FQGNSA. The CDR3 extends over 12 amino acids. The CDR3 DNA follows: TGTGCCATCAGCTTACAGGCCGGGGAGCTGTTTTTT. It encodes CAISLQAGELFF.

The rearrangement uses TRBV20-1 and TRBJ2-7, with 11 bases that match TRBD2. Germline CDR1 DFQATT, CDR2 SNEGSKA (reference sequence). The CDR3 sequence is 17 residues long. J lost 5 bases, V lost 3 bases, and 15 bases had no gene match. Written as DNA, the CDR3 is TGCAGTGCTAGCCCTCTAGGTAGCGGGAGGGTTCAGAACGAGCAGTACTTC. Its translation: CSASPLGSGRVQNEQYF.

In its sample, this clonotype was seen many times. The chain combines TRBV7-2 with TRBJ1-2, with 10 bases matching TRBD1. The CDR3 is 12 amino acids. V lost 5 bases to trimming and J lost 8 bases; unmatched junction nucleotides: 2. Germline V gene data show CDR1 as SGHTA and CDR2 as FQGNSA. The CDR3 bases are TGTGCCAGCAGCACGGGACAGGGGGGCTACACCTTC. This codes for CASSTGQGGYTF.

As concerns this clonotype: One end of the junction varies from germline; a read error may be responsible. The chain is built from TRBV19 and TRBJ2-7; the D call may be TRBD1 or TRBD2 (5 bases each). There are 14 residues in the CDR3. CDR1 is LNHDA and CDR2 is SQIVND in the germline V gene (reference sequence). The CDR3 protein is CVSSPRGSADEQYF. CDR3 DNA: TGTGTCAGTAGTCCTCGGGGCTCCGCCGACGAGCAGTACTTC.

V and J are TRBV3-1 and TRBJ1-3; D not resolved. V dropped 4 bases and J dropped 2 bases, with 9 bases sitting between them. This CDR3 has 14 residues. Germline V gives CDR1 LGHDT, CDR2 YNNKEL (reference sequence). The CDR3 here is CASSLVGAGNTIYF. CDR3 bases: TGTGCCAGCAGCCTCGTTGGGGCTGGAAACACCATATATTTT. The complete variable domain, with remaining parts taken from reference TRBV3-1 and TRBJ1-3, reads DTAVSQTPKYLVTQMGNDKSIKCEQNLGHDTMYWYKQDSKKFLKIMFSYNNKELIINETVPNRFSPKSPDKAHLNLHINSLELGDSAVYFCASSLVGAGNTIYFGEGSWLTVV.

CDR3 in amino acids: CSARDLGRGNTEAFF. The CDR3 DNA follows: TGCAGTGCTAGAGATCTAGGGAGGGGGAACACTGAAGCTTTCTTT. The rearrangement links TRBV20-1 to TRBJ1-1; maybe TRBD1 (5 bases). The CDR3 has 15 amino acids. Trimming stripped 0 bases from V and 1 base from J, with 12 bases between. Germline CDR1 DFQATT, CDR2 SNEGSKA (reference sequence).

This clonotype has ten or more counts. The chain employs TRBV9 and TRBJ1-2; 7 nucleotides line up with TRBD1. Per the germline V gene, CDR1 is SGDLS and CDR2 is YYNGEE. CDR3 length equals 20 residues. Trimming removed 0 bases from V and 8 bases from J; junction bases left unmatched: 25. CDR3 sequence: CASSVVSEVLPGQSRRGYTF. Here the CDR3 DNA reads TGTGCCAGCAGCGTAGTGTCCGAGGTTCTACCGGGACAGTCGCGGCGGGGCTACACCTTC. The entire variable domain, with the rest obtained from reference TRBV9 and TRBJ1-2, is as follows: DSGVTQTPKHLITATGQRVTLRCSPRSGDLSVYWYQQSLDQGLQFLIQYYNGEERAKGNILERFSAQQFPDLHSELNLSSLELGDSALYFCASSVVSEVLPGQSRRGYTFGSGTRLTVV.

This clonotype was seen at least ten times. V gene TRBV5-1 combines with J gene TRBJ1-2, with a weak D call TRBD1 (5 bases). The CDR3 runs to 14 residues. The germline CDR1 and CDR2 sequences are SGHRS and YFSETQ. V was pared by 5 bases and J by 3 bases, with 14 bases between. The CDR3 bases are TGCGCCAGCAGTGACGCAGGGATGGACTATGGCTACACCTTC. This gives the protein CASSDAGMDYGYTF.

CDR3 amino acids: CASSYVDRGYEQYF. As DNA, the CDR3 is TGTGCCAGCAGTTACGTGGACAGGGGTTACGAGCAGTACTTC. V is TRBV6-5 and J is TRBJ2-7, with 9 bases matching TRBD1. The germline V gene has CDR1 MNHEY and CDR2 SVGAGI. Trimming cost V 2 bases and J 4 bases; bases outside gene matches: 3. The CDR3 contains 14 residues.

This clonotype was counted many times. A read error may be the cause here, since a much bigger clone is one base away. The J gene is TRBJ1-2, the V gene TRBV28, with unresolved D. Germline values: CDR1 MDHEN, CDR2 SYDVKM. The CDR3 consists of 11 residues. CDR3 sequence (DNA): TGTGCCGGCAGTTCGTGGGATGGCTACACCTTC. This translates into CAGSSWDGYTF.

This clonotype was picked up many times. This sequence joins TRBV20-1 and TRBJ2-7, with TRBD1 matching 9 bases. The CDR3 runs 14 residues. With 5 bases clipped from V and 4 bases from J, the junction kept 9 bases outside the gene matches. CDR1 is DFQATT, CDR2 SNEGSKA, per germline (reference sequence). The CDR3 is CSAERQGGSYEQYF. For the CDR3, the DNA is TGCAGTGCTGAACGACAGGGGGGGTCGTACGAGCAGTACTTC.

At least ten counts were recorded for this clonotype. The V and J genes are TRBV7-9 and TRBJ2-5; D unclear. The germline V and J ends were trimmed by 4 bases and 1 base, with 16 bases remaining between them. The CDR3 length is 16 residues. The germline CDR1 and CDR2 sequences are SEHNR and FQNEAQ (reference sequence). The CDR3 sequence: CASSSPPLGFQETQYF. CDR3 sequence (DNA): TGTGCCAGCAGCTCCCCACCTCTTGGATTCCAAGAGACCCAGTACTTC.

The rearrangement uses TRBV11-2 and TRBJ2-7; 12 bases match TRBD2. This CDR3 region has 16 residues. J lost 4 bases, V lost 4 bases, and 8 bases had no gene match. In germline, CDR1 is SGHAT, CDR2 FQNNGV. CDR3 in amino acids: CASSSWGTSGPYEQYF. The CDR3 nucleotides read TGTGCCAGCAGCTCTTGGGGGACTAGCGGGCCTTACGAGCAGTACTTC. Full variable domain (missing parts from reference TRBV11-2 and TRBJ2-7): EAGVAQSPRYKIIEKRQSVAFWCNPISGHATLYWYQQILGQGPKLLIQFQNNGVVDDSQLPKDRFSAERLKGVDSTLKIQPAKLEDSAVYLCASSSWGTSGPYEQYFGPGTRLTVT.

A word on this clonotype: The CDR3 does not close with the conserved phenylalanine or tryptophan, likely indicating a read error. This chain links TRBV12-5 with TRBJ2-5, with 7 bases lining up with TRBD1. The V and J ends lost 5 bases and 9 bases, in that order; junction bases with no gene match: 27. There are 19 residues in the CDR3. CDR1 and CDR2 (germline): LGHNT, FRNRAP. The CDR3 spells CASGQPTGKLDTALSSQYY. CDR3 nucleotides: TGTGCTAGTGGTCAACCGACAGGGAAACTGGATACTGCCTTATCTTCCCAGTACTAC.

The chain carries TRBV20-1 and TRBJ1-5; D perhaps matches TRBD1 (5 bases). V lost 6 bases, J lost 5 bases, and 8 bases lay in between. The germline V gene encodes CDR1 DFQATT and CDR2 SNEGSKA (reference sequence). This CDR3 comprises 11 residues. The CDR3 sequence: CSAGGDQPQHF. The CDR3 DNA reads as TGCAGTGCCGGGGGAGATCAGCCCCAGCATTTT.

Comments on this clonotype: One base away lies a much larger clone, so this may be a sequencing read error. The chain combines TRBV6-1 with TRBJ1-5; no clear D gene. Per the germline V gene, CDR1 is MNHNS and CDR2 is SASEGT. Trimming took off 0 bases at V and 9 bases at J, with 6 bases between the two ends. The CDR3 extends over 12 amino acids. CDR3 nucleotides: TGTGCCAGCAGTGAAGCGTTTCGGCCCCAGCATTTT. Translation gives CASSEAFRPQHF.

This clonotype was seen repeatedly, ten times or more. J is TRBJ1-5 and V is TRBV27; 8 positions agree with TRBD1. Trimming took 3 bases from V and 11 from J; bases not matched to a gene: 24. Germline assignment: CDR1 MNHEY and CDR2 SMNVEV (reference sequence). This CDR3 has 19 residues. The CDR3 DNA is TGTGCCAGCAGTTTCTTCCGGGACAGGCCATATCCTCATGAAGATACCCAGCATTTT. It translates to CASSFFRDRPYPHEDTQHF.

This clonotype was seen at least ten times. The chain recombines TRBV20-1 with TRBJ1-2; 11 bases map to TRBD1. Germline V gene data show CDR1 as DFQATT and CDR2 as SNEGSKA (reference sequence). This CDR3 has 16 amino acids. The V segment lost 0 bases and the J segment 5 bases; nucleotides outside the gene matches: 8. The CDR3 loop reads CSAREKGTGGLYGYTF. Here the CDR3 DNA reads TGCAGTGCTAGAGAAAAGGGGACAGGGGGTTTGTATGGCTACACCTTC.

This clonotype was found a few times. The chain employs TRBV20-1 and TRBJ2-7, with 8 bases matching TRBD1. Germline CDR1 is DFQATT and CDR2 is SNEGSKA (reference sequence). J was trimmed by 2 bases and V by 4 bases; bases with no gene match: 4. The CDR3 spans 13 residues. For the CDR3, the DNA is TGCAGTGCTAACCGGGACAGGCCCTACGAGCAGTACTTC. It specifies CSANRDRPYEQYF.

At least ten counts were recorded for this clonotype. The chain combines TRBV6-1 with TRBJ1-5, with D possibly matching TRBD1 (6 bases). CDR1 is MNHNS, CDR2 SASEGT, per germline. V was cut by 4 bases and J by 1 base, with 14 bases left in between. The CDR3 sequence is 16 residues long. CDR3 nucleotide sequence: TGTGCCAGCAGTGCCCCAACAGGGAACAGCAATCAGCCCCAGCATTTT. As protein: CASSAPTGNSNQPQHF.

This clonotype was detected ten times or more. The chain carries TRBV30 and TRBJ2-2; D might be TRBD1 (6 bases). This CDR3 has 13 amino acids. V dropped 4 bases and J dropped 1 base, with 7 bases sitting between them. The V gene's germline CDR1 is GTSNPN and CDR2 SVGIG (reference sequence). The DNA of the CDR3 is TGTGCCTGGACGACAGGGAACACCGGGGAGCTGTTTTTT. Its protein is CAWTTGNTGELFF.

At least ten counts were recorded for this clonotype. This sequence joins TRBV6-5 and TRBJ2-5; 7 nucleotides match TRBD1. Germline V CDR1 and CDR2: MNHEY, SVGAGI. Unmatched junction bases numbered 5, after V lost 5 bases and J lost 5 bases. The CDR3 covers 13 residues. In DNA, the CDR3 is TGTGCCAGCAGTCGAGACAGGGTTGAGACCCAGTACTTC. Protein: CASSRDRVETQYF.

This clonotype was seen many times. This chain uses TRBV10-3 with TRBJ2-2; 7 nucleotides align to TRBD1. This CDR3 contains 16 residues. The V gene end was trimmed by 4 bases and the J gene end by 1 base; junction bases not matched to a gene: 6. Per germline, CDR1 ENHRY and CDR2 SYGVKD. CDR3 region: CAISGGTALNTGELFF. As DNA, the CDR3 is TGTGCCATCAGTGGGGGGACAGCTTTGAACACCGGGGAGCTGTTTTTT.